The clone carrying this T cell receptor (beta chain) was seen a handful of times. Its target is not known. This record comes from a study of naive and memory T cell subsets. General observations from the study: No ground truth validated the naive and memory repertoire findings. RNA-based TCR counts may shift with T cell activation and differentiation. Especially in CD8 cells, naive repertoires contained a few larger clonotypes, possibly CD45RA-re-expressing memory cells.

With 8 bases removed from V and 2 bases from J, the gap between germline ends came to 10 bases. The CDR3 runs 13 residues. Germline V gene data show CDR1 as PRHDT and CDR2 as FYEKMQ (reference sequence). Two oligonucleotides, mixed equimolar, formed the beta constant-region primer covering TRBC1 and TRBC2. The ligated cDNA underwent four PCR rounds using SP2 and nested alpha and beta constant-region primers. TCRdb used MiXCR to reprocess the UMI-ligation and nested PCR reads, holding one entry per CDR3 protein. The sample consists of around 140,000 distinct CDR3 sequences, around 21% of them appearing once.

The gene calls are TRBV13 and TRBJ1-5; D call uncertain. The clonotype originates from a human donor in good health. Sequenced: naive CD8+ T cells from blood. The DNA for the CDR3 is TGTGCCAGCTCGACTCTTGGCAATCAGCCCCAGCATTTT. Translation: CASSTLGNQPQHF. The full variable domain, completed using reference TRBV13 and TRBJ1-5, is AAGVIQSPRHLIKEKRETATLKCYPIPRHDTVYWYQQGPGQDPQFLISFYEKMQSDKGSIPDRFSAQQFSDYHSELNMSSLELGDSALYFCASSTLGNQPQHFGDGTRLSIL.